This TCR beta chain came from a study of CD8+CD57+ T cells in acquired aplastic anemia. Patients included in sequencing had previously demonstrated CD8+CD57+ cell expansion by flow cytometry. The CDR3 has 16 residues. The germline CDR1 and CDR2 sequences are DFQATT and SNEGSKA (reference sequence). Trimming shortened V by 6 bases and J by 4 bases, and 19 bases separated the two germline ends. TCR beta VDJ and CDR3 were profiled, and genomic DNA was the template. MiXCR, run by TCRdb on the reads, gives a single entry per CDR3 protein. The table records about 98,000 distinct CDR3 sequences, around two thirds of them present only once.

The sequenced sample was sorted CD4+, CD8+, or CD8+CD57+ T cells (not recorded which) from PBMCs. This chain joins TRBV20-1 and TRBJ1-6; D not certain. The sequence came from a human donor with aplastic anemia. The CDR3 nucleotides are TGCAGTGCACCCTTAGGTAACAGTAGATATAATTCACCCCTCCACTTT. Its protein product is CSAPLGNSRYNSPLHF.